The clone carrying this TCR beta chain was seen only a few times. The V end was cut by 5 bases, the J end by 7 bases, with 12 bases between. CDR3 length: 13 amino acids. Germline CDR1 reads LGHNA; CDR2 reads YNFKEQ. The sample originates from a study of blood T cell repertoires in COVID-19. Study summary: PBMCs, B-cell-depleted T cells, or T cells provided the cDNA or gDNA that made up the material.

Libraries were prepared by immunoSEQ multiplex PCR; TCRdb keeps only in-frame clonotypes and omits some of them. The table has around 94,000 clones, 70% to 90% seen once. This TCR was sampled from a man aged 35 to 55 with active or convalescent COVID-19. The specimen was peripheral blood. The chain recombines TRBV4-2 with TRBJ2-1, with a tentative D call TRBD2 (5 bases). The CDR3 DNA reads TGTGCCAGCAGCGGAGCTTCGGGGAATGAGCAGTTCTTC. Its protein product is CASSGASGNEQFF.